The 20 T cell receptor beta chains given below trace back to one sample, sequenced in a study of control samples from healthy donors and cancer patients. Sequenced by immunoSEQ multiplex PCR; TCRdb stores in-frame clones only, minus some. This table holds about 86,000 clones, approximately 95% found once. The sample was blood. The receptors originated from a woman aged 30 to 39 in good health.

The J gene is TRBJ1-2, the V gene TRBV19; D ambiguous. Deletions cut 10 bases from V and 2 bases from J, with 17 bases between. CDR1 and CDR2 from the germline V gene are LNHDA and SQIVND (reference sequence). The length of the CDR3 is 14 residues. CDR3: CATQSSDANYGYTF. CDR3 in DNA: TGTGCCACCCAGAGCTCCGATGCAAACTATGGCTACACCTTC.

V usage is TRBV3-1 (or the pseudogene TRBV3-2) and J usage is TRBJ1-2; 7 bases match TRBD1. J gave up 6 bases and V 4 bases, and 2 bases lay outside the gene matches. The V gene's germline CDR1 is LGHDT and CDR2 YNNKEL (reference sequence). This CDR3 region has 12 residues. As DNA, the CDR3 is TGTGCCAGCAGCCCAGGGGGGAATGGCTACACCTTC. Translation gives CASSPGGNGYTF.

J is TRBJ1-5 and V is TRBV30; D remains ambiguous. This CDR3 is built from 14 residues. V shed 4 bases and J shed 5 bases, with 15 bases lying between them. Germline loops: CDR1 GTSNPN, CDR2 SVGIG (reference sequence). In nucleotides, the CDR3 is TGTGCCTGGACGGGAGGAGGGAGGGATCAGCCCCAGCATTTT. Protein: CAWTGGGRDQPQHF.

CDR3 amino acids: CASSFFGLAGNEQFF. CDR3 sequence (DNA): TGTGCCAGCAGCTTCTTCGGGCTAGCGGGGAATGAGCAGTTCTTC. The chain links TRBV5-5 to TRBJ2-1, with 9 bases aligning to TRBD2. CDR3 size: 15 residues. V trimming: 2 bases; J trimming: 7 bases; junction bases outside the gene matches: 7. Germline V gene lookup returns CDR1 SGHKS and CDR2 YYEKEE (reference sequence).

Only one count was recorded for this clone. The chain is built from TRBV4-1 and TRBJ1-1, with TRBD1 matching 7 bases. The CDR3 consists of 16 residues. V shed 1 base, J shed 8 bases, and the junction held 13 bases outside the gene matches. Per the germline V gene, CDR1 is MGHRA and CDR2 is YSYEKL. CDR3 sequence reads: CASSQANRGPLWEAFF. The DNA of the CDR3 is TGCGCCAGCAGCCAAGCTAACAGGGGACCGCTTTGGGAAGCTTTCTTT.

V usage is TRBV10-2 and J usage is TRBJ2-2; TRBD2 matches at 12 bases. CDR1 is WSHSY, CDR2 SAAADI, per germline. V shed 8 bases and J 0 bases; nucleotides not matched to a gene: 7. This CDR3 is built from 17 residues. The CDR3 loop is CASERGLAGPNTGELFF. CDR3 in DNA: TGCGCCAGCGAAAGGGGACTAGCGGGCCCGAACACCGGGGAGCTGTTTTTT.

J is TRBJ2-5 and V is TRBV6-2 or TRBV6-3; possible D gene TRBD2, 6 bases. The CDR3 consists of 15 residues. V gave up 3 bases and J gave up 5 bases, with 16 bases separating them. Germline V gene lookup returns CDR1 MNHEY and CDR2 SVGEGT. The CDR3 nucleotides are TGTGCCAGCAGTTATTTAGCGGAAAGGAGGGAGACCCAGTACTTC. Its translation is CASSYLAERRETQYF.

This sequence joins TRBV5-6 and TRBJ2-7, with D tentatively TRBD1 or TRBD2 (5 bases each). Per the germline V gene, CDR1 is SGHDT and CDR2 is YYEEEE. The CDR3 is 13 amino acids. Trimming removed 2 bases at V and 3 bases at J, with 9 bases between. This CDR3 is CASSLLGVYEQYF. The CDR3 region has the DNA TGTGCCAGCAGCTTACTAGGGGTCTACGAGCAGTACTTC.

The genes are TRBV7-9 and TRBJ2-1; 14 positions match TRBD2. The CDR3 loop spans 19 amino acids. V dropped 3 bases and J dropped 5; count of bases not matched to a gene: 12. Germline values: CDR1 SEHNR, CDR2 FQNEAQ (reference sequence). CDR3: CASSFLLTSGRAVDNEQFF. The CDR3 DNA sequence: TGTGCCAGCAGCTTTCTCCTGACTAGCGGGAGGGCGGTAGACAATGAGCAGTTCTTC.

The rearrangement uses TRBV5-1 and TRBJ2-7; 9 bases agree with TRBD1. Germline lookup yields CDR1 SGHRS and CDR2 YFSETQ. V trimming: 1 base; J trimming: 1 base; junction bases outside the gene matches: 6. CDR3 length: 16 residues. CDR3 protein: CASSLYLGQGSYEQYF. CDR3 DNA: TGCGCCAGCAGCTTGTATCTGGGACAGGGATCCTACGAGCAGTACTTC.

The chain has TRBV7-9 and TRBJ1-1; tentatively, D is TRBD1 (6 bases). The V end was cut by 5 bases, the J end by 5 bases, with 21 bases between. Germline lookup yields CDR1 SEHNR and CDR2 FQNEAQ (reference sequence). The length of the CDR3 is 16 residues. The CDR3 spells CASSPPNRGARTEAFF. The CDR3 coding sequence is TGTGCCAGCAGCCCCCCCAATCGGGGGGCTCGGACTGAAGCTTTCTTT.

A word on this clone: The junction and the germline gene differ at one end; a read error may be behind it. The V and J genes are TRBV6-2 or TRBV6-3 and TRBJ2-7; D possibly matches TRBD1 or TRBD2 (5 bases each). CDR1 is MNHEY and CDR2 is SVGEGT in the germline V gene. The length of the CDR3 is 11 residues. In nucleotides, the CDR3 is TGTGCCAGCAGTTATCGGGACCGCATGTCTTTC. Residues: CASSYRDRMSF.

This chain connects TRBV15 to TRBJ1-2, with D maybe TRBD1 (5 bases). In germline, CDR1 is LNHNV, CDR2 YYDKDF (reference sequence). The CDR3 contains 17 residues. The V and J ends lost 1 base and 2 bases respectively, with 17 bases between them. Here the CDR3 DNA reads TGTGCCACCAGCAGAGGCAGGGCCGCGGTCGCCAACTATGGCTACACCTTC. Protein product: CATSRGRAAVANYGYTF.

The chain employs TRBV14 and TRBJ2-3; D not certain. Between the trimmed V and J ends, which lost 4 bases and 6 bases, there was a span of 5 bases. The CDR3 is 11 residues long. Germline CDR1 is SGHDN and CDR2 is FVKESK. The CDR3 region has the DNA TGTGCCAGCAGCCCCCGGGATACGCAGTATTTT. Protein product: CASSPRDTQYF.

DNA of the CDR3: TGTGCCAGCAGCAAAGCTGTTCGTTCCGAGAACACTGAAGCTTTCTTT. It is translated as CASSKAVRSENTEAFF. The chain combines TRBV21-1 with TRBJ1-1. TRBV21-1 is annotated as a pseudogene. The CDR3 totals 16 residues.

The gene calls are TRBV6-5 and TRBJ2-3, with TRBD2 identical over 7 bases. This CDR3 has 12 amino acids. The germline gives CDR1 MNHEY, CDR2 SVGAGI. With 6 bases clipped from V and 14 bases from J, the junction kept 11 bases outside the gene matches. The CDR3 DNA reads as TGTGCCAGCAGACTAGCGTATGGTTCAACGTATTTT. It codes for CASRLAYGSTYF.

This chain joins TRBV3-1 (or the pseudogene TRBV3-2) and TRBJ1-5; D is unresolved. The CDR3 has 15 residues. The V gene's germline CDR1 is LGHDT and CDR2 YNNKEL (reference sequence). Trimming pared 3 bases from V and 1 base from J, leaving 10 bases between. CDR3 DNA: TGTGCCAGCAGCCAGGGCTCCCAAAGCAATCAGCCCCAGCATTTT. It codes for CASSQGSQSNQPQHF.

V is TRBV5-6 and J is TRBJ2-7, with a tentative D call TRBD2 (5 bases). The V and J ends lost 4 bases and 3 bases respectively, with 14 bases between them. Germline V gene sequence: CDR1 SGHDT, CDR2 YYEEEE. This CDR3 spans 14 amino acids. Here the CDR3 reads CASSNGLGDYEQYF. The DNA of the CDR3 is TGTGCCAGCAGCAATGGACTGGGTGACTACGAGCAGTACTTC.

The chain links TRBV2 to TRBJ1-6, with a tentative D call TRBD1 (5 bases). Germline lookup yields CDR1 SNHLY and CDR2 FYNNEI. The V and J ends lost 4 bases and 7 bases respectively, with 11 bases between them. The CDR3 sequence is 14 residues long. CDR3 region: CASSGGEVNSPLHF. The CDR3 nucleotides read TGTGCCAGCAGTGGGGGGGAGGTCAATTCACCCCTCCACTTT.

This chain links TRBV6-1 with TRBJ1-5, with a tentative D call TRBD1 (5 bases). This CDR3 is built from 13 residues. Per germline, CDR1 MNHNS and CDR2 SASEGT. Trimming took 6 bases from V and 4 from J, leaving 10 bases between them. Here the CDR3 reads CASSVQENQPQHF. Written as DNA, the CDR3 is TGTGCCAGCAGCGTACAGGAGAATCAGCCCCAGCATTTT.